One and the same sample provided the 17 T cell receptor beta chains below, sequenced in a study of T cells in tumors after PD-1 blockade (dated by TCRdb to the late 2010s). This specimen's time point label, per the study, means: before anti-PD-1 therapy. Library creation used the immunoSEQ multiplex PCR assay. Sourced from immuneACCESS, this table was stored by TCRdb with only in-frame sequences that have V and J called. A share of the clones is absent; for the studies checked, an unresolved V gene accounts for under half, and the remainder has no known explanation. This sample comprises about 33,000 clones, over 75% of them detected only once. About 36% of the sample rests with the top ten. Source: PBMCs, taken before anti-PD-1 treatment. The receptors derive from a human donor with basal cell carcinoma.

The J gene is TRBJ2-7, the V gene TRBV20-1; maybe TRBD2 (5 bases). Trimming removed 3 bases from V and 5 bases from J, with 8 bases in between. The CDR3 runs to 11 residues. Germline V gene data show CDR1 as DFQATT and CDR2 as SNEGSKA (reference sequence). In DNA form, the CDR3 reads TGCAGTGCTAGCGGGGTCCACGAGCAGTACTTC. Its translation: CSASGVHEQYF.

The V call is TRBV6-5, the J call TRBJ2-5; either TRBD1 or TRBD2 may supply D (5 bases each). V lost 5 bases, J lost 6 bases, and 16 bases lay in between. The V gene's germline CDR1 is MNHEY and CDR2 SVGAGI. This CDR3 has 14 residues. The DNA of the CDR3 is TGTGCCAGCAGTACGAGGGACGCTCGGAAGACCCAGTACTTC. Protein sequence: CASSTRDARKTQYF.

The chain is built from TRBV5-1 and TRBJ2-5; tentative D call: TRBD2 (6 bases). V lost 1 base and J 2 bases, leaving 12 bases between the germline ends. The germline V gene has CDR1 SGHRS and CDR2 YFSETQ. CDR3 length: 15 amino acids. CDR3 sequence reads: CASSLSLGRQETQYF. The CDR3 bases are TGCGCCAGCAGCTTGAGCCTGGGGAGGCAAGAGACCCAGTACTTC.

Only one count was recorded for this clone. The chain joins TRBV19 to TRBJ1-2; 10 bases agree with TRBD1. Trimming at V came to 5 bases and at J to 10 bases, leaving 13 bases not matched to a gene. The length of the CDR3 is 15 residues. Germline assignment: CDR1 LNHDA and CDR2 SQIVND (reference sequence). The CDR3 DNA sequence: TGTGCCAGTAGTTCACACCGGGACAGGGGTTTCTACTACACCTTC. Protein sequence: CASSSHRDRGFYYTF. The full variable domain, in which reference TRBV19 and TRBJ1-2 provide the parts outside the CDR3, is DGGITQSPKYLFRKEGQNVTLSCEQNLNHDAMYWYRQDPGQGLRLIYYSQIVNDFQKGDIAEGYSVSREKKESFPLTVTSAQKNPTAFYLCASSSHRDRGFYYTFGSGTRLTVV.

This clone was seen a few times. The chain couples TRBV27 to TRBJ1-5; tentative D call: TRBD1 (6 bases). This CDR3 has 14 residues. CDR1 is MNHEY and CDR2 is SMNVEV in the germline V gene (reference sequence). The V and J ends lost 5 bases and 4 bases respectively, with 12 bases between them. In nucleotides, the CDR3 is TGTGCCAGCAGTCGCTCGAGGGGGAATCAGCCCCAGCATTTT. Its protein product is CASSRSRGNQPQHF.

The count of this clone is one. The chain uses TRBV5-5 and TRBJ2-5; 11 bases fit TRBD2. This CDR3 comprises 17 residues. Germline loops: CDR1 SGHKS, CDR2 YYEKEE (reference sequence). Unmatched junction bases numbered 10, after V lost 2 bases and J lost 4 bases. Here the CDR3 reads CASSLRLAGRLGETQYF. The CDR3 nucleotides are TGTGCCAGCAGCTTACGACTAGCGGGACGGTTGGGAGAGACCCAGTACTTC.

This clone was observed a handful of times. The chain has TRBV18 and TRBJ1-1; D remains ambiguous. The ends were cut back, 2 bases at V and 1 base at J, with 8 bases in the middle. CDR1 and CDR2 (germline): KGHSH, LQKENI. The CDR3 sequence is 14 residues long. In DNA, the CDR3 is TGTGCCAGCTCACCATTCTCGGAGAACACTGAAGCTTTCTTT. Its protein is CASSPFSENTEAFF.

The V gene is TRBV27, the J gene TRBJ1-1; D remains ambiguous. Germline V gene data show CDR1 as MNHEY and CDR2 as SMNVEV (reference sequence). This CDR3 comprises 13 residues. V was clipped by 2 bases and J by 4 bases, with 8 bases between them. In DNA form, the CDR3 reads TGTGCCAGCAGTTTAGGGAAAGGCACTGAAGCTTTCTTT. It is translated as CASSLGKGTEAFF.

The chain has TRBV7-2 and TRBJ1-2, with 8 bases fitting TRBD1. In germline, CDR1 is SGHTA, CDR2 FQGNSA. With V trimmed by 5 bases and J by 4 bases, 9 bases remained unmatched. CDR3 length: 15 amino acids. The CDR3 DNA reads TGTGCCAGCAGCCCGGGGACAGGAGTAGCCTATGGCTACACCTTC. Its translation: CASSPGTGVAYGYTF.

V gene TRBV5-1 combines with J gene TRBJ1-4; D gene unclear. The V gene's germline CDR1 is SGHRS and CDR2 YFSETQ. The CDR3 is 13 amino acids. The V gene lost 3 bases and the J gene lost 3 bases, with 6 bases spanning the gap. For the CDR3, the DNA is TGCGCCAGCAGCTCGACCGCTAATGAAAAACTGTTTTTT. It translates to CASSSTANEKLFF.

This clone was picked up one time. The chain has TRBV6-6 and TRBJ2-5, with 11 bases matching TRBD1. The CDR3 is 15 residues long. Germline V gene lookup returns CDR1 MNHNY and CDR2 SVGAGI (reference sequence). The V gene end was trimmed by 7 bases and the J gene end by 2 bases; junction bases not matched to a gene: 6. The CDR3 reads CASKDRGPEQETQYF. The CDR3 nucleotides read TGTGCCAGCAAGGACAGGGGGCCGGAGCAAGAGACCCAGTACTTC.

The J gene is TRBJ1-1, the V gene TRBV30; TRBD1 matches 7 bases. Germline V gives CDR1 GTSNPN, CDR2 SVGIG (reference sequence). The J segment lost 5 bases and the V segment lost 7 bases, leaving 4 bases of the junction unmatched. The CDR3 contains 11 residues. CDR3 coding DNA: TGTGCCTCTAACAGGGGTACTGAAGCTTTCTTT. Amino acids: CASNRGTEAFF.

This CDR3 is CAWSTDRGDQPQHF. In DNA, the CDR3 is TGTGCCTGGTCGACCGACAGGGGGGATCAGCCCCAGCATTTT. The rearrangement links TRBV30 to TRBJ1-5; 9 bases fit TRBD1. Germline trimming cut 5 bases from V and 5 bases from J; bases unmatched to any gene: 7. Per germline, CDR1 GTSNPN and CDR2 SVGIG (reference sequence). This CDR3 has 14 amino acids. The full variable domain, in which reference TRBV30 and TRBJ1-5 provide the parts outside the CDR3, is SQTIHQWPATLVQPVGSPLSLECTVEGTSNPNLYWYRQAAGRGLQLLFYSVGIGQISSEVPQNLSASRPQDRQFILSSKKLLLSDSGFYLCAWSTDRGDQPQHFGDGTRLSIL.

The chain carries TRBV6-5 and TRBJ2-1; D might be TRBD2 (6 bases). The ends were cut back, 6 bases at V and 7 bases at J, with 19 bases in the middle. CDR1 is MNHEY, CDR2 SVGAGI, per germline. The length of the CDR3 is 15 residues. CDR3 coding DNA: TGTGCCAGCAGATCCCGACTAGGGCATTATAATGAGCAGTTCTTC. Residues: CASRSRLGHYNEQFF.

The J gene is TRBJ1-4, the V gene TRBV29-1; 7 positions match TRBD1. The CDR3 sequence is 15 residues long. The trim removed 0 bases at V and 8 bases at J, leaving 9 bases unmatched. Germline V gene data show CDR1 as SQVTM and CDR2 as ANQGSEA. DNA of the CDR3: TGCAGCGTTGAAGATCAGGAGGGGGCGAGAGAAAAACTGTTTTTT. Translating it yields CSVEDQEGAREKLFF.

This sequence joins TRBV2 and TRBJ2-7; maybe TRBD2 (7 bases). With 6 bases removed from V and 2 bases from J, the gap between germline ends came to 14 bases. This CDR3 is 14 amino acids long. CDR1 is SNHLY and CDR2 is FYNNEI in the germline V gene. The chain's CDR3 is CASSKQGGAYEQYF. The CDR3 nucleotides are TGTGCCAGCAGCAAACAGGGAGGGGCCTACGAGCAGTACTTC.

This clone was counted only a few times. V is TRBV7-3 and J is TRBJ2-3; 11 bases are a match to TRBD2. The ends lost 5 bases at V and 3 bases at J; junction bases unmatched: 7. This CDR3 comprises 16 residues. The V gene's germline CDR1 is SGHTA and CDR2 FQGTGA. The chain's CDR3 is CASSRGLAVGTDTQYF. CDR3 bases: TGTGCCAGCAGCCGGGGACTAGCGGTGGGGACAGATACGCAGTATTTT.